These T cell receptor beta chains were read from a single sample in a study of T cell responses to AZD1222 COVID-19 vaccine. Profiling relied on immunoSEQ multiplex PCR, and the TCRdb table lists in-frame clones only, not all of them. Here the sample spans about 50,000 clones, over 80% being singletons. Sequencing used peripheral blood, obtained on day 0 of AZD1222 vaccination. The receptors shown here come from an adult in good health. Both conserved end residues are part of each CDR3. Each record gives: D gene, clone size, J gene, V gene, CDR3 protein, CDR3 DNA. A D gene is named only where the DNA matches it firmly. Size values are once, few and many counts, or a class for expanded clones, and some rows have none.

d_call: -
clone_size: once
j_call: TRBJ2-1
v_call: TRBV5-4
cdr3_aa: CASSPPPGGKIYNEQFF
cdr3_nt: TGTGCCAGCAGCCCACCTCCTGGGGGAAAAATTTACAATGAGCAGTTCTTC

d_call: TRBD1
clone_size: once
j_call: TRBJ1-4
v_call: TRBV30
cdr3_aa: CAWGPGTGNAEKLFF
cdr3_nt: TGTGCCTGGGGTCCCGGGACAGGGAATGCGGAAAAACTGTTTTTT

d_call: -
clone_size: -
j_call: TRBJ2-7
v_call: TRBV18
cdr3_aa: CASSQGQRPEQYF
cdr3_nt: TGTGCCAGCTCACAAGGACAGAGACCTGAGCAGTACTTC

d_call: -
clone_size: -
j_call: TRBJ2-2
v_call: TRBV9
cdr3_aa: CASSVASGRTNTGELFF
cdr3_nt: TGTGCCAGCAGCGTAGCTTCCGGGCGGACGAACACCGGGGAGCTGTTTTTT

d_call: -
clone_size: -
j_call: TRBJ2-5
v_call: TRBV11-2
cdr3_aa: CASSLEISRSRETQYF
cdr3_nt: TGTGCCAGCAGCTTAGAGATCAGCAGGTCCAGGGAGACCCAGTACTTC

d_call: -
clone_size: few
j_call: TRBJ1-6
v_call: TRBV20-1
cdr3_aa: CSATGDSPLHF
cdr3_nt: TGCAGTGCTACGGGGGACTCACCCCTCCACTTT

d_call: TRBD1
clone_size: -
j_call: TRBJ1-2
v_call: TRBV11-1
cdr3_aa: CASSNRQGNGYTF
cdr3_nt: TGTGCCAGCAGCAACCGACAGGGGAATGGCTACACCTTC

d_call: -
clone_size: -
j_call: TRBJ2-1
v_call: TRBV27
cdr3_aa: CASSIGTYNEQFF
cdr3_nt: TGTGCCAGCAGTATTGGGACTTACAATGAGCAGTTCTTC

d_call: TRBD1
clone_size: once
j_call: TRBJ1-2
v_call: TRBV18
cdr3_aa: CASSQGAYYGYTF
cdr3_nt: TGTGCCAGCTCACAGGGGGCTTACTATGGCTACACCTTC

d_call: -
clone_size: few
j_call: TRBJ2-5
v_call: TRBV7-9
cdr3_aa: CALSLLVQETQYF
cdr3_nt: TGTGCCCTCAGTCTTCTCGTACAAGAGACCCAGTACTTC

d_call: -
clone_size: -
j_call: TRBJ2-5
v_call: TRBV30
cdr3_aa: CAWSAAFQETQYF
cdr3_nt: TGTGCCTGGAGTGCGGCATTCCAAGAGACCCAGTACTTC

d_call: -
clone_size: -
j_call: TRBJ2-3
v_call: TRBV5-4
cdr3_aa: CASSSSQGIDTQYF
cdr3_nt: TGTGCCAGCAGCTCCAGTCAGGGGATAGATACGCAGTATTTT

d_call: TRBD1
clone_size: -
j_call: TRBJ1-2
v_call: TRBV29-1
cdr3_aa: CSVEEDRGDYGYTF
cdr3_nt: TGCAGCGTTGAGGAGGACAGGGGCGACTATGGCTACACCTTC

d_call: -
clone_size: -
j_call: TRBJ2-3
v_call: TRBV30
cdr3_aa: CAQDSTDTQYF
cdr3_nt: TGTGCCCAAGACAGCACAGATACGCAGTATTTT

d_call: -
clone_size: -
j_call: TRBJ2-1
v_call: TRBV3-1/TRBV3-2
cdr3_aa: CASSSIWEQFF
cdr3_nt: TGTGCCAGCAGCTCCATATGGGAGCAGTTCTTC

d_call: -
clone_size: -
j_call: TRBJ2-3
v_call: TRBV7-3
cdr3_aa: CASSLRQVRGSPPEPDTQYF
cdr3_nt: TGTGCCAGCAGCTTACGTCAGGTAAGGGGCTCGCCCCCCGAGCCAGATACGCAGTATTTT

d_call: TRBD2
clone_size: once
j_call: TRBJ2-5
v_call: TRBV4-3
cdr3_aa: CASSQFSSGGQGTQYF
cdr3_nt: TGCGCCAGCAGCCAATTCTCTAGCGGGGGGCAGGGGACCCAGTACTTC

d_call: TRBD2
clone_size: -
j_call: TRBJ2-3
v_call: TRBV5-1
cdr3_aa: CASSLGGDHTDTQYF
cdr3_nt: TGCGCCAGCAGCCTGGGAGGGGACCACACAGATACGCAGTATTTT

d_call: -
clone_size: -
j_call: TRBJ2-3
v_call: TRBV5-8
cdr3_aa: CASSLVGDTQYF
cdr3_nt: TGTGCCAGCAGCTTGGTGGGAGATACGCAGTATTTT

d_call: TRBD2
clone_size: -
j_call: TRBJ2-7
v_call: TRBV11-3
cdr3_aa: CASSLSGVSYEQYF
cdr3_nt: TGTGCCAGCAGCTTAAGCGGGGTCTCCTACGAGCAGTACTTC

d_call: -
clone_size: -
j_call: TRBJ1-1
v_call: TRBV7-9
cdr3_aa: CASSRLTDTEAFF
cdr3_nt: TGTGCCAGCAGCCGTCTGACAGACACTGAAGCTTTCTTT

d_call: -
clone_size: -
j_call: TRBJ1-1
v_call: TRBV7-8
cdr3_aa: CASSLAGGPTEAFF
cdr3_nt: TGTGCCAGCAGCTTAGCTGGGGGGCCCACTGAAGCTTTCTTT

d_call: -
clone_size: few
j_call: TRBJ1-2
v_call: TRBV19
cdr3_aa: CASSLTGGHYGYTF
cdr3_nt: TGTGCCAGTAGCCTGACAGGAGGCCACTATGGCTACACCTTC

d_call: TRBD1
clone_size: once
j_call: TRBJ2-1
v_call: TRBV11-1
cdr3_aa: CASSLDRGFPHEQFF
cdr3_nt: TGTGCCAGCAGCCTTGACAGGGGGTTCCCCCATGAGCAGTTCTTC

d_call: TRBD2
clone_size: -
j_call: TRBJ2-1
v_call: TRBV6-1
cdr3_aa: CASSAQGAGNIYNEQFF
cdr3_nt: TGTGCCAGCAGTGCCCAGGGAGCGGGGAACATCTACAATGAGCAGTTCTTC

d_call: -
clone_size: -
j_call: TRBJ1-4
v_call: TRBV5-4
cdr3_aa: CASSRRDDGNEKLFF
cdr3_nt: TGTGCCAGCAGCCGCCGAGACGACGGAAATGAAAAACTGTTTTTT